This TCR beta chain was identified during a study of OX40 agonist ivuxolimab in advanced cancers. To note about this clone: What it recognizes is unknown.

Whole-study findings and limits: CD4+ and CD8+ blood T cells expanded clonally by week 6 at 0.1 to 3.0 mg/kg. In CD8+ T cells, expanded clones were on average more numerous than in CD4+.

TCRdb keeps only in-frame clones here, not all; method: immunoSEQ multiplex PCR. The sample holds fewer than 65,000 clones, around 84% seen once. The V gene lost 0 bases and the J gene lost 7 bases, with 13 bases spanning the gap. This CDR3 contains 15 residues. The germline gives CDR1 LNHNV, CDR2 YYDKDF (reference sequence). This chain links TRBV15 with TRBJ2-1; D may be TRBD2 (6 bases). Material: CD4+ or CD8+ T cells sorted from blood, obtained in a trial of the OX40 agonist ivuxolimab. This sequence originates from an adult with an advanced solid tumor such as melanoma, head and neck, liver or kidney cancer. CDR3: CATSREDGSLNEQFF. CDR3 DNA: TGTGCCACCAGCAGAGAAGACGGGAGCTTGAATGAGCAGTTCTTC.